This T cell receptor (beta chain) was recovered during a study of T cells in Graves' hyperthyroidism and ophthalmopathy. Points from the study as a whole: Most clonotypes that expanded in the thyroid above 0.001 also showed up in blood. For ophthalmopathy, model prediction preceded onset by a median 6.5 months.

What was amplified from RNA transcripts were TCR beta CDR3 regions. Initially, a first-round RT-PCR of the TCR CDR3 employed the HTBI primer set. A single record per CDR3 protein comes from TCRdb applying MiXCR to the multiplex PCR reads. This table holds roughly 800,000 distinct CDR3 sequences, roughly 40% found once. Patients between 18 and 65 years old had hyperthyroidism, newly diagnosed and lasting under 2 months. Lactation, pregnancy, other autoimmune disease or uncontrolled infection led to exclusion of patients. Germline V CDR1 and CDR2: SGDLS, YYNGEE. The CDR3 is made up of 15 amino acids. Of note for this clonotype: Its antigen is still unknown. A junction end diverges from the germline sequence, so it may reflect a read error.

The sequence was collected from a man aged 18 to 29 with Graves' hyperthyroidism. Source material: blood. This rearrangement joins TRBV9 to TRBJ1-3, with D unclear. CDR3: CTSSVGVSSGNTIYF. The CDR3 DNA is TGTACCAGCAGCGTAGGAGTTAGCTCTGGAAACACCATATATTTT.